This entry concerns a single T cell receptor (beta chain). At one boundary the junction diverges from the germline segment, which might be a read error. The data were taken from a study of tumor-infiltrating lymphocytes in oesophageal squamous cell carcinoma. MiXCR, run by TCRdb on the PCR reads, gives a single entry per CDR3 protein. The profile shows about 10,000 distinct CDR3 sequences, 50% to 75% of them singletons. CDR1 SSHAT and CDR2 FNYEAQ come from the germline V gene (reference sequence). CDR3 length equals 14 residues. Sample: esophageal tumor tissue. The chain employs TRBV7-7 and TRBJ2-4; D remains ambiguous. Judging by the DNA end, TRBJ2-5 fits better; the J call may be wrong. The sequence came from a female donor with esophageal squamous cell carcinoma. The chain's CDR3 is CASSLDSASWTQYF. The CDR3 nucleotides read TGTGCTAGCAGCCTCGACTCGGCCAGTTGGACCCAGTACTTC.